The 17 T cell receptor beta chains below all came from one sample that was sequenced in a study of T cell responses to AZD1222 COVID-19 vaccine. The table came from immunoSEQ multiplex PCR; TCRdb's copy has only in-frame clones and leaves some out. This sample yields around 160,000 clones, of which roughly nine tenths are seen a single time; 4.5% to 6.5% belongs to the top ten. The specimen was peripheral blood, collected on day 0 of AZD1222 vaccination. The source is an adult in good health.

V gene TRBV25-1 combines with J gene TRBJ2-3; D is unresolved. The V end was cut by 3 bases, the J end by 10 bases, with 14 bases between. The V gene's germline CDR1 is MGHDK and CDR2 SYGVNS. The CDR3 has 13 amino acids. CDR3 in amino acids: CASSETGPEAQYF. The CDR3 nucleotides read TGTGCCAGCAGTGAGACGGGTCCAGAGGCGCAGTATTTT.

The J gene is TRBJ2-5, the V gene TRBV5-6; maybe TRBD2 (5 bases). Per germline, CDR1 SGHDT and CDR2 YYEEEE. CDR3 length equals 15 residues. The V end was cut by 5 bases, the J end by 7 bases, with 21 bases between. CDR3 residues: CASSQTAALRGTQYF. The CDR3 region has the DNA TGTGCCAGCAGTCAGACCGCTGCACTCCGGGGGACCCAGTACTTC.

This chain joins TRBV28 and TRBJ1-3, with D hard to call. The germline V and J ends were trimmed by 3 bases and 0 bases, with 18 bases remaining between them. CDR1 MDHEN and CDR2 SYDVKM come from the germline V gene. The length of the CDR3 is 18 residues. CDR3 DNA sequence: TGTGCCAGCAGTTTTTGGTCTCTGCCCGGAGGCTCTGGAAACACCATATATTTT. This codes for CASSFWSLPGGSGNTIYF.

This clone was detected only a few times. The rearrangement joins TRBV5-1 to TRBJ1-2; D unclear. CDR1 is SGHRS and CDR2 is YFSETQ in the germline V gene. V lost 0 bases and J lost 4, with 7 bases in between. The CDR3 is 13 amino acids. The CDR3 nucleotides read TGCGCCAGCAGCTTGGAAATAAGCTATGGCTACACCTTC. Protein product: CASSLEISYGYTF.

The V call is TRBV7-6, the J call TRBJ2-7; no reliable D call. Trimming stripped 1 base from V and 2 bases from J, with 6 bases between. This CDR3 is built from 13 residues. Germline loops: CDR1 SGHVS, CDR2 FNYEAQ. The CDR3 sequence: CASSLEYPYEQYF. In DNA form, the CDR3 reads TGTGCCAGCAGCTTAGAGTACCCCTACGAGCAGTACTTC.

The genes are TRBV5-4 and TRBJ1-1, with 8 bases lining up with TRBD1. The CDR3 length is 14 residues. V lost 5 bases and J lost 5; bases outside the gene matches: 8. CDR1 and CDR2 (germline): SGHNT, YYREEE (reference sequence). The DNA of the CDR3 is TGTGCCAGCAGAGACAGGGGTTCGGTTACTGAAGCTTTCTTT. Its protein product is CASRDRGSVTEAFF.

The chain joins TRBV7-2 to TRBJ2-3; D is undetermined. The V and J ends lost 8 bases and 3 bases respectively, with 15 bases between them. Germline loops: CDR1 SGHTA, CDR2 FQGNSA. The CDR3 spans 14 residues. For the CDR3, the DNA is TGTGCCAGCGGTCCTTCCTTGGGGACAGATACGCAGTATTTT. It yields the protein CASGPSLGTDTQYF.

V is TRBV28 and J is TRBJ1-1, with TRBD1 matching 9 bases. The CDR3 sequence is 15 residues long. V was pared by 2 bases and J by 5 bases, with 6 bases of the junction left unmatched. Germline V gene sequence: CDR1 MDHEN, CDR2 SYDVKM. The CDR3 sequence: CASSLNRGLVTEAFF. CDR3 coding DNA: TGTGCCAGCAGTTTAAACAGGGGGCTTGTAACTGAAGCTTTCTTT.

This clone was seen only once. The chain links TRBV30 to TRBJ2-5; D unclear. Trimming removed 4 bases at V and 3 bases at J, with 9 bases between. Germline CDR1 is GTSNPN and CDR2 is SVGIG (reference sequence). This CDR3 has 12 amino acids. CDR3 bases: TGTGCCTGGAAAGCCGACGAAGAGACCCAGTACTTC. Amino acid sequence: CAWKADEETQYF.

This clone was detected only once. The chain combines TRBV12-5 with TRBJ1-3; D is unresolved. V gave up 1 base and J gave up 5 bases, with 3 bases separating them. CDR1 LGHNT and CDR2 FRNRAP come from the germline V gene. This CDR3 comprises 12 residues. CDR3 amino acids: CASGLDRNTIYF. CDR3 in DNA: TGTGCTAGTGGTTTGGACCGAAACACCATATATTTT.

V gene TRBV5-1 combines with J gene TRBJ2-3, with a possible D match to TRBD1 (5 bases). Germline V gene lookup returns CDR1 SGHRS and CDR2 YFSETQ. V was clipped by 4 bases and J by 0 bases, with 15 bases between them. This CDR3 spans 16 amino acids. The CDR3 loop reads CASSASTVSSTDTQYF. In DNA, the CDR3 is TGCGCCAGCAGCGCCTCGACAGTTAGTAGCACAGATACGCAGTATTTT. The whole variable domain, remainder taken from reference TRBV5-1 and TRBJ2-3, is KAGVTQTPRYLIKTRGQQVTLSCSPISGHRSVSWYQQTPGQGLQFLFEYFSETQRNKGNFPGRFSGRQFSNSRSEMNVSTLELGDSALYLCASSASTVSSTDTQYFGPGTRLTVL.

V is TRBV7-9 and J is TRBJ1-1; 7 nucleotides agree with TRBD1. Germline V gene lookup returns CDR1 SEHNR and CDR2 FQNEAQ (reference sequence). Losses at the gene ends were 7 bases for V and 5 bases for J; bases not matched to a gene: 13. This CDR3 region has 15 residues. CDR3 sequence: CASIHRDREATEAFF. The CDR3, as DNA: TGTGCCAGCATTCATAGAGACAGGGAGGCGACTGAAGCTTTCTTT.

J is TRBJ2-7 and V is TRBV7-2, with a tentative D call TRBD2 (6 bases). Germline loops: CDR1 SGHTA, CDR2 FQGNSA. V gave up 5 bases and J gave up 3 bases, with 20 bases separating them. The CDR3 consists of 16 residues. Here the CDR3 reads CASSQGAASDFYEQYF. Written as DNA, the CDR3 is TGTGCCAGCAGCCAGGGAGCGGCTAGCGATTTCTACGAGCAGTACTTC.

This chain uses TRBV12-3 or TRBV12-4 with TRBJ2-7, with TRBD1 matching 7 bases. V was pared by 4 bases and J by 4 bases, with 4 bases of the junction left unmatched. CDR3 length: 13 amino acids. The CDR3 protein is CASSWDSLYEQYF. The CDR3 DNA reads TGTGCCAGCAGTTGGGACAGCCTTTACGAGCAGTACTTC.

The chain has TRBV6-2 or TRBV6-3 and TRBJ2-2; 7 bases are a match to TRBD1. The CDR3 consists of 16 residues. CDR1 is MNHEY and CDR2 is SVGEGT in the germline V gene. J lost 2 bases, V lost 6 bases, and 9 bases had no gene match. CDR3 DNA: TGTGCCAGCAGCCGAAGACAGGGCTTAAACACCGGGGAGCTGTTTTTT. It specifies CASSRRQGLNTGELFF.

The CDR3 bases are TGCGCCAGCAGCCCCTCTTGGCAGGGAAGTAATTCACCCCTCCACTTT. Residues: CASSPSWQGSNSPLHF. J is TRBJ1-6 and V is TRBV5-1; D is perhaps TRBD1 (5 bases). CDR1 and CDR2 (germline): SGHRS, YFSETQ. Deletions cut 4 bases from V and 6 bases from J, with 17 bases between. The CDR3 extends over 16 amino acids.

The rearrangement joins TRBV6-5 to TRBJ2-3; D gene ambiguous. Germline CDR1 is MNHEY and CDR2 is SVGAGI. Between the trimmed V and J ends, which lost 11 bases and 0 bases, there was a span of 9 bases. This CDR3 contains 12 residues. This CDR3 reads CAAYRSTDTQYF. The CDR3 nucleotides are TGTGCCGCTTACCGTAGCACAGATACGCAGTATTTT.